The clone carrying this T cell receptor (beta chain) appeared a few times. As yet, its antigen is unknown. These data originate in a study of yellow fever vaccine responses in identical twins. Findings and limits, study-wide: Twins' vaccine T cell responses were reported to seem partly convergent and partly personalized.

Each CDR3 protein gets one entry after TCRdb re-called the RT-PCR reads with MiXCR. The data contain thousands of distinct CDR3 sequences, nearly 7.5% of them singletons. The junction had 6 bases not matched to a gene; V was cut back by 5 bases and J by 0 bases. The CDR3 covers 16 residues. Germline lookup yields CDR1 ENHRY and CDR2 SYGVKD. The source was T cells from blood (PBMCs), unsorted or a sorted subset (not recorded which), collected around 23 months after vaccination. V gene TRBV10-3 combines with J gene TRBJ2-5, with 10 bases identical to TRBD2. This clonotype originated in a woman aged 18 to 35 who received the yellow fever vaccine. The CDR3 DNA is TGTGCCATCAGTTCCGCTAGCGGGGGACACCAAGAGACCCAGTACTTC. Residues: CAISSASGGHQETQYF.